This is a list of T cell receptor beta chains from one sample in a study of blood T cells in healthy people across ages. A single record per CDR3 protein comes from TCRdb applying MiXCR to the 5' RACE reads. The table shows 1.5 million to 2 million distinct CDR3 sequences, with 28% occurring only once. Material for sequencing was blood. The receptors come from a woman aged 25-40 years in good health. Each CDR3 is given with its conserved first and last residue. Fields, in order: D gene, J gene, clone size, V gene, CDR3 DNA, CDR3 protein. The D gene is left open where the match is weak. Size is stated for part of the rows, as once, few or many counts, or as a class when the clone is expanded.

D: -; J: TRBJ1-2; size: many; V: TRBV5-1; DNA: TGCGCCAGCAGCTTGGAGACAGTCTATGGCTACACCTTC; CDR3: CASSLETVYGYTF
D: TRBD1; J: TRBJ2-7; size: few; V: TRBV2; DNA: TGTGCCAGCAAGAGAAGGACAGGCCTCCCTGGGGAGCAGTACTTC; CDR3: CASKRRTGLPGEQYF
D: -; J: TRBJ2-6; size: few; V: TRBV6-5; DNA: TGTGCCAGCAGTTTGGTTAAGGGGTCTGGGGCCAACGTCCTGACTTTC; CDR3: CASSLVKGSGANVLTF
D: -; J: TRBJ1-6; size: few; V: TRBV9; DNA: TGTGCCAGCAGCGTAGGAGACACTGAGTATTCACCCCTCCACTTT; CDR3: CASSVGDTEYSPLHF
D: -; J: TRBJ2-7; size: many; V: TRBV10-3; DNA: TGTGCCATCAGTATGGCGGCCTCGACCTACGAGCAGTACTTC; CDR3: CAISMAASTYEQYF
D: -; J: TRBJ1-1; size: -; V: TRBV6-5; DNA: TGTGCCAGCAGTAAAGAGGCCCCGGGCACTGAAGCTTTCTTT; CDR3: CASSKEAPGTEAFF
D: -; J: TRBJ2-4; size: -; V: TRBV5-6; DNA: TGTGCCAGCAGCTTTGACAGGCCAGAAGAGCAGTACTTC; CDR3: CASSFDRPEEQYF
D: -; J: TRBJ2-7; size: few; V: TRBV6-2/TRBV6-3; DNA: TGTGCCAGCAGTTGGACAATTTCCTACGAGCAGTACTTC; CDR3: CASSWTISYEQYF
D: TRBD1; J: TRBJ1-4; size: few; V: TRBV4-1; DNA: TGCGCCAGCAGCCATGGTGAGGGGGCGCGAGGTGAAAAACTGTTTTTT; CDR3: CASSHGEGARGEKLFF
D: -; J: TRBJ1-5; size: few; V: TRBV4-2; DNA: TGTGCCAGCAGCCAAGACGAGGGGACAAATCAGCCCCAGCATTTT; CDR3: CASSQDEGTNQPQHF
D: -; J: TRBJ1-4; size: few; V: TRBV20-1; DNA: TGCAGTGCTTGGACAGTTAATGAAAAACTGTTTTTT; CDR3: CSAWTVNEKLFF
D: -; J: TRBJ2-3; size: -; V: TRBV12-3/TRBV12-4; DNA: TGTGCCAGCACTTCCTCGGGGGCAGATACGCAGTATTTT; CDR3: CASTSSGADTQYF
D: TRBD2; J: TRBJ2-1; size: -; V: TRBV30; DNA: TGTGCCTGGGGCTCACTAGCGGGGGTACCCGATGAGCAGTTCTTC; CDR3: CAWGSLAGVPDEQFF
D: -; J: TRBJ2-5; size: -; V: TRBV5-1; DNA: TGCGCCAGCAGCTCGGGAGACAGGTCCCGGGAGACCCAGTACTTC; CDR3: CASSSGDRSRETQYF
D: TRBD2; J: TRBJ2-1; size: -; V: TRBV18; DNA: TGTGCCAGCTCACTATCACGGGAGGGGAACGTCGAGCAGTTCTTC; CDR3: CASSLSREGNVEQFF
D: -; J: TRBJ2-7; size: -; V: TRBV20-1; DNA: TGCAGTGCTAGAGCGGTTGCGGGCTACGAGCAGTACTTC; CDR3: CSARAVAGYEQYF
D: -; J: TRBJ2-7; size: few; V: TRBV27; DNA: TGTGCCAGCAGTTTGGGGTCATTTGGATACGAGCAGTACTTC; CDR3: CASSLGSFGYEQYF
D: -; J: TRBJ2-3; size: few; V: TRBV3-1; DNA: TGTGCCAGCAGTCGTAAGGGGGGAACTAGCACAGATACGCAGTATTTT; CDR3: CASSRKGGTSTDTQYF
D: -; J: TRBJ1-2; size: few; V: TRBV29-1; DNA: TGCAGCGTTGGACGGGGGGCGGGTGACTACACCTTC; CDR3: CSVGRGAGDYTF
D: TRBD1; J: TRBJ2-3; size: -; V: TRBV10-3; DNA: TGTGCCATCAGTCCCGATTCCGGGACAGGGGTTAATACGCAGTATTTT; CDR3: CAISPDSGTGVNTQYF
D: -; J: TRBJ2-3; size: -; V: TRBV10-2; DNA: TGCGCCAGCAATTTTCACGGCGGGGGCACAGATACGCAGTATTTT; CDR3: CASNFHGGGTDTQYF
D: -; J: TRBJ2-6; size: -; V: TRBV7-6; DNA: TGTGCCAGCGGGGTGGACCCCTCTGGGGCCAACGTCCTGACTTTC; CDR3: CASGVDPSGANVLTF
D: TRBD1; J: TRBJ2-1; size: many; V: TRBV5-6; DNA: TGTGCCAGCAGCACAATATTCAGGACAGGGAGAAACAATGAGCAGTTCTTC; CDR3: CASSTIFRTGRNNEQFF
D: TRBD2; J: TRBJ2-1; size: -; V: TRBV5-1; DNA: TGCGCCAGCAGCGCGGGGGGGACGCGCAATGAGCAGTTCTTC; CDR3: CASSAGGTRNEQFF
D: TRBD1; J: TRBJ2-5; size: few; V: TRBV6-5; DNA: TGTGCCAGCAGCTTACTCTCGGGACAGGGAGGTGTAGAGACCCAGTACTTC; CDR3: CASSLLSGQGGVETQYF
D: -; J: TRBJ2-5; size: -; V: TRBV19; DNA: TGTGCCAGCACTTCCGACCAAGAGACCCAGTACTTC; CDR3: CASTSDQETQYF
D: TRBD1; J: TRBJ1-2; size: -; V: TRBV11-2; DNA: TGTGCCAGCAGCCATGTGGACAGGGGGTACGGCTACACCTTC; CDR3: CASSHVDRGYGYTF